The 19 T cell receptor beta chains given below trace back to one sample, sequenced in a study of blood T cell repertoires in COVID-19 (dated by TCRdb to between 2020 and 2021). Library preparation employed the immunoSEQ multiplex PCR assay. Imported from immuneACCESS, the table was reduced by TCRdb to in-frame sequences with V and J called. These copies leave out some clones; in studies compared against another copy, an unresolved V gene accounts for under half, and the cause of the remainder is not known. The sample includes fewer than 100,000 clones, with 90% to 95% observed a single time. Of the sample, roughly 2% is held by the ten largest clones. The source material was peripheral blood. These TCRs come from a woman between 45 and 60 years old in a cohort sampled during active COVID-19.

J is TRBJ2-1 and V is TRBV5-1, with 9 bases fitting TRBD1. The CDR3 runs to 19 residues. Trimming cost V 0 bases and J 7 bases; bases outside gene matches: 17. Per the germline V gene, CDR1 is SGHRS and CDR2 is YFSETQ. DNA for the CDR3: TGCGCCAGCAGCTTGGTCTCCGGACCGGGACAGGGTTTCAGGAATGAGCAGTTCTTC. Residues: CASSLVSGPGQGFRNEQFF.

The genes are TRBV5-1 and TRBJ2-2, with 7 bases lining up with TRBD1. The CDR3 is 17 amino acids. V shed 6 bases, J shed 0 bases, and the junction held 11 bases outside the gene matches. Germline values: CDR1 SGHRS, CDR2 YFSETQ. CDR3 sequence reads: CASTPLLGTANTGELFF. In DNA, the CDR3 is TGCGCCAGCACCCCTTTATTGGGGACAGCGAACACCGGGGAGCTGTTTTTT.

CDR3 nucleotides: TGTGCCAGCAGCACAAAGACAGACTTGAACACTGAAGCTTTCTTT. It yields the protein CASSTKTDLNTEAFF. The V call is TRBV9, the J call TRBJ1-1, with D possibly being TRBD1 (5 bases). The CDR3 is 15 amino acids. Germline V gene data show CDR1 as SGDLS and CDR2 as YYNGEE. Trimming left V 4 bases short and J 0 bases short, with 13 bases between.

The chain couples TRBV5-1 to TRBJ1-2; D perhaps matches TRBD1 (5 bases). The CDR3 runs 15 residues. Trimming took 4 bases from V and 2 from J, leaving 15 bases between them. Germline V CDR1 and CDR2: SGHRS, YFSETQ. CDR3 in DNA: TGCGCCAGCAGCCGGGGGGGTATGGAGAACTATGGCTACACCTTC. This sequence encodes CASSRGGMENYGYTF.

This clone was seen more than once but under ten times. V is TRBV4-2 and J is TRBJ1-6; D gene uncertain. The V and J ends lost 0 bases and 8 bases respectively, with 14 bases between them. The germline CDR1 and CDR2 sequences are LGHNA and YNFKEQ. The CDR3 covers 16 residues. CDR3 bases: TGTGCCAGCAGCCAAGATTTAGCGCTCCGGGATTCACCCCTCCACTTT. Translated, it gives CASSQDLALRDSPLHF.

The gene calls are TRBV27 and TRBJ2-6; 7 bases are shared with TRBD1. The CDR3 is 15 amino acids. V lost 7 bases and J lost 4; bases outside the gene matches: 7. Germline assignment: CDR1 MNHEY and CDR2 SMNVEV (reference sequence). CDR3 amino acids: CASTRQGSGANVLTF. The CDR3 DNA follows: TGTGCCAGCACCCGACAGGGTTCAGGGGCCAACGTCCTGACTTTC.

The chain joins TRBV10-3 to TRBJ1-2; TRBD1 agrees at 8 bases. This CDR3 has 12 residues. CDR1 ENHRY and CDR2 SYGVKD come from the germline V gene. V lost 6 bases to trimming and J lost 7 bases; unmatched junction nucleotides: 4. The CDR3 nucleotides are TGTGCCATCAGCCAGGGGGCGATTGGCTACACCTTC. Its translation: CAISQGAIGYTF.

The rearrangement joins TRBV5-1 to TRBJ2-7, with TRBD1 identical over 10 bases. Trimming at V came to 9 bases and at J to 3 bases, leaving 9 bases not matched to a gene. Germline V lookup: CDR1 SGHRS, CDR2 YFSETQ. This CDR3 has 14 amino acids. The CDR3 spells CATRRGQGSYEQYF. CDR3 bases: TGCGCCACCCGACGGGGACAGGGGAGCTACGAGCAGTACTTC.

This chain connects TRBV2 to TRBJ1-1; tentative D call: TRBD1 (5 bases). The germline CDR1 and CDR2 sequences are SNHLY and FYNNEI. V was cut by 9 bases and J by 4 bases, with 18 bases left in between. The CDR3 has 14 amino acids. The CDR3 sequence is CASIGLTGGTEAFF. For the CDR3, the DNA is TGTGCCAGTATAGGCTTAACGGGGGGCACTGAAGCTTTCTTT. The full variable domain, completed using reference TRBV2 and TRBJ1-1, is EPEVTQTPSHQVTQMGQEVILRCVPISNHLYFYWYRQILGQKVEFLVSFYNNEISEKSEIFDDQFSVERPDGSNFTLKIRSTKLEDSAMYFCASIGLTGGTEAFFGQGTRLTVV.

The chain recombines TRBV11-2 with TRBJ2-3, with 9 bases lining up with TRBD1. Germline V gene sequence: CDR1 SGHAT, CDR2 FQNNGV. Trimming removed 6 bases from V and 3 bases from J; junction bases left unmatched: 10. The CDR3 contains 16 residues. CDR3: CASSFTGGPVTDTQYF. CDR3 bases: TGTGCCAGCAGTTTTACAGGGGGCCCGGTAACAGATACGCAGTATTTT.

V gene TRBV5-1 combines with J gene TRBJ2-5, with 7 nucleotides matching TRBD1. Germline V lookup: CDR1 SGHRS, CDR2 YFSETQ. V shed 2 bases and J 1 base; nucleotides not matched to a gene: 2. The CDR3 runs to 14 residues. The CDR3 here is CASSFSGGQETQYF. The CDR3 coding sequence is TGCGCCAGCAGCTTTTCAGGGGGCCAAGAGACCCAGTACTTC.

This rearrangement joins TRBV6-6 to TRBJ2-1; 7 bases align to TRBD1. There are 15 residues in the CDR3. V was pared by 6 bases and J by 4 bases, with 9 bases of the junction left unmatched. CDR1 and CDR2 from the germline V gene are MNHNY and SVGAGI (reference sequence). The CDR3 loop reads CASRQGTGQYNEQFF. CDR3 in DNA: TGTGCCAGCAGACAGGGGACCGGACAGTACAATGAGCAGTTCTTC.

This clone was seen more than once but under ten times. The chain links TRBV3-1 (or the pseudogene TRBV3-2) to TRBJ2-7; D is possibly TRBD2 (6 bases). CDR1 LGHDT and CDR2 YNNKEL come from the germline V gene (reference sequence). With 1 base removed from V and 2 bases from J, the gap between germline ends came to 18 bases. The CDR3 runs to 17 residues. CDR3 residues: CASSQGKASATPYEQYF. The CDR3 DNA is TGTGCCAGCAGCCAAGGTAAGGCTAGCGCCACACCCTACGAGCAGTACTTC.

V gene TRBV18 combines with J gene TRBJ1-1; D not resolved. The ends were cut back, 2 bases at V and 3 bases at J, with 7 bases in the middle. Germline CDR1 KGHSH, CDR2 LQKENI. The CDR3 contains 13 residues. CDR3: CASSPGEDTEAFF. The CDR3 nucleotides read TGTGCCAGCTCACCAGGGGAGGACACTGAAGCTTTCTTT.

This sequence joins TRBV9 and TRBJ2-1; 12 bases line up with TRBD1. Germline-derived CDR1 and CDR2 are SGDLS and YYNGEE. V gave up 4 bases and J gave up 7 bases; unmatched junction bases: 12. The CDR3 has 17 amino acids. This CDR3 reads CASSPQLGGQGANEQFF. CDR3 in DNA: TGTGCCAGCAGCCCACAGTTGGGGGGACAGGGGGCAAATGAGCAGTTCTTC.

The CDR3 bases are TGTGCCAGCAGCCACCGGACTAGTCCCCCCTACGAGCAGTACTTC. This translates into CASSHRTSPPYEQYF. The chain links TRBV5-4 to TRBJ2-7, with 7 positions matching TRBD2. J was trimmed by 2 bases and V by 4 bases; bases with no gene match: 9. Germline V gives CDR1 SGHNT, CDR2 YYREEE (reference sequence). This CDR3 region has 15 residues.

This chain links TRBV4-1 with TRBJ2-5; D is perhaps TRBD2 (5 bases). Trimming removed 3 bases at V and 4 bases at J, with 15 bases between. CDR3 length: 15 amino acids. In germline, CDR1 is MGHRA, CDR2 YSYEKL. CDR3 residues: CASSHLATWRETQYF. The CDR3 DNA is TGCGCCAGCAGCCATCTAGCCACTTGGCGAGAGACCCAGTACTTC.

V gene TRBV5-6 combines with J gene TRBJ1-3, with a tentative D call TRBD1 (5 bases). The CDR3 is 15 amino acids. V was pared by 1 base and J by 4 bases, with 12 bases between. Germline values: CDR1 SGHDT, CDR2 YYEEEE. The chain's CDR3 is CASSLWTTRGNTIYF. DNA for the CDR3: TGTGCCAGCAGCTTGTGGACAACAAGGGGAAACACCATATATTTT. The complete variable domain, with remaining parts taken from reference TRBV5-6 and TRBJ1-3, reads DAGVTQSPTHLIKTRGQQVTLRCSPKSGHDTVSWYQQALGQGPQFIFQYYEEEERQRGNFPDRFSGHQFPNYSSELNVNALLLGDSALYLCASSLWTTRGNTIYFGEGSWLTVV.

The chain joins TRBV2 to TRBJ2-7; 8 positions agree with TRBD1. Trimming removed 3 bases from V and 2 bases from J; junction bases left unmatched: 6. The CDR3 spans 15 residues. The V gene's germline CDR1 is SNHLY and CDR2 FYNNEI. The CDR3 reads CASSEGWTGPYEQYF. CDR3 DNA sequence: TGTGCCAGCAGTGAGGGGTGGACAGGGCCCTACGAGCAGTACTTC.